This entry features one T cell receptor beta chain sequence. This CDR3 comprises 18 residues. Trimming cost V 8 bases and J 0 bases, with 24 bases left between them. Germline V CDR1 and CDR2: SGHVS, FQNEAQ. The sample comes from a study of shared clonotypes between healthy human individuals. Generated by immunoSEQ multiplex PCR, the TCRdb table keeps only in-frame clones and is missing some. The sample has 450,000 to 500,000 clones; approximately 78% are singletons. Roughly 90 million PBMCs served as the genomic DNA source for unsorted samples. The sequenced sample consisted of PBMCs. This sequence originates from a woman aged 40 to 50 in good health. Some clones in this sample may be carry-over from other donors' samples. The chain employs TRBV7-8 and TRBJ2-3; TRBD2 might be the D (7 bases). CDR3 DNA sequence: TGTGCCAGCCTTCAAAGGCGGGGGCGGACTCCCAGCACAGATACGCAGTATTTT. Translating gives CASLQRRGRTPSTDTQYF.